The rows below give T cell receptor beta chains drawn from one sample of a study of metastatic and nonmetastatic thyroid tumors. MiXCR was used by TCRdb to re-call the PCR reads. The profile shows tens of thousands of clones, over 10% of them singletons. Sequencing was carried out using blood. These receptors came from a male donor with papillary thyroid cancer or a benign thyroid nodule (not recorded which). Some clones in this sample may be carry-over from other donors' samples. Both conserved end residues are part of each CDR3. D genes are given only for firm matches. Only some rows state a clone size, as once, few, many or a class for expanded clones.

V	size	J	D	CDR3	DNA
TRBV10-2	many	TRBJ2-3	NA	CASSRSRLTADTQYF	TGCGCCAGCAGTCGATCTAGGCTTACGGCAGATACGCAGTATTTT
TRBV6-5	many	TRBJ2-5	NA	CASSYSLEKQTLGETQYF	TGTGCCAGCAGTTACTCCCTCGAGAAACAGACACTAGGAGAGACCCAGTACTTC
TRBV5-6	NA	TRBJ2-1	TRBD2	CASSLGGSVSYNEQFF	TGTGCCAGCAGCTTGGGCGGGAGCGTATCCTACAATGAGCAGTTCTTC
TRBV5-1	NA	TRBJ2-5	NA	CASSLGGHQETQYF	TGCGCCAGCAGCTTGGGTGGACACCAAGAGACCCAGTACTTC
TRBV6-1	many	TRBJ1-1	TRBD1	CASSPDIGTGNTEAFF	TGTGCCAGCAGCCCCGATATCGGGACAGGGAACACTGAAGCTTTCTTT
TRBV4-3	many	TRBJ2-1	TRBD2	CASSQETPGGGSEQFF	TGCGCCAGCAGCCAAGAAACCCCCGGGGGAGGGAGCGAGCAGTTCTTC
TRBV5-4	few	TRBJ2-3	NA	CASSLVGGSEADTQYF	TGTGCCAGCAGCTTGGTGGGTGGGAGCGAGGCAGATACGCAGTATTTT
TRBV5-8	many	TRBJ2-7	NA	CASSFRQYF	TGTGCCAGCAGCTTTCGGCAGTACTTC
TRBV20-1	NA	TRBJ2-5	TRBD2	CSARDEAGEFETQYF	TGCAGTGCTAGAGATGAAGCGGGAGAATTTGAGACCCAGTACTTC
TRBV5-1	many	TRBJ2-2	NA	CASSPGNTGELFF	TGCGCCAGCAGCCCCGGGAACACCGGGGAGCTGTTTTTT
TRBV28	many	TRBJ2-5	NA	CASKSDYPETQYF	TGTGCCAGCAAAAGCGACTACCCAGAGACCCAGTACTTC